These 23 T cell receptor beta chains originate from one sample sequenced in a study of blood T cell repertoires in COVID-19. Only in-frame clones appear in the TCRdb table, and some are missing; sequencing was by immunoSEQ multiplex PCR. The repertoire holds 200,000 to 300,000 clones, 75% to 90% seen once, with 12% in the top ten. The source material was peripheral blood. These receptors originate from a woman aged 60-75 years with active or convalescent COVID-19.

The chain carries TRBV19 and TRBJ1-2; 7 bases line up with TRBD1. Looked up from germline, CDR1 is LNHDA and CDR2 is SQIVND (reference sequence). The CDR3 contains 14 residues. Trimming at V came to 8 bases and at J to 7 bases, leaving 13 bases not matched to a gene. The CDR3 is CASGPQGGAFGYTF. The CDR3 DNA reads TGTGCCAGTGGCCCGCAGGGGGGTGCGTTTGGCTACACCTTC.

The chain links TRBV5-8 to TRBJ1-1; 7 nucleotides line up with TRBD1. This CDR3 is built from 14 residues. Germline trimming cut 1 base from V and 3 bases from J; bases unmatched to any gene: 3. Looked up from germline, CDR1 is SGHTS and CDR2 is YDEGEE. The CDR3 DNA is TGTGCCAGCAGCTTGACAGGGGTTGACACTGAAGCTTTCTTT. The encoded protein is CASSLTGVDTEAFF.

The chain recombines TRBV30 with TRBJ1-5, with D possibly being TRBD1 (6 bases). Germline V lookup: CDR1 GTSNPN, CDR2 SVGIG (reference sequence). V gave up 3 bases and J gave up 3 bases, with 9 bases separating them. The CDR3 is made up of 13 amino acids. In DNA form, the CDR3 reads TGTGCCTGGAGCCGACAGGACAATCAGCCCCAGCATTTT. Amino acid sequence: CAWSRQDNQPQHF.

J is TRBJ1-2 and V is TRBV21-1; whether TRBD1, the table's D call, matches the DNA was not checked. TRBV21-1 has pseudogene status. The length of the CDR3 is 15 residues. The CDR3 DNA sequence: TGTGCCAGCAGCAAATCCCCACAGAGTACCTATGGCTACACCTTC. Translated: CASSKSPQSTYGYTF.

The CDR3 nucleotides are TGTGCCACCGGCCGGACACCTGACACCGGGGAGCTGTTTTTT. Protein: CATGRTPDTGELFF. The chain is built from TRBV6-5 and TRBJ2-2; tentative D call: TRBD1 (5 bases). The CDR3 has 14 amino acids. The germline CDR1 and CDR2 sequences are MNHEY and SVGAGI. V shed 10 bases and J shed 3 bases, with 15 bases lying between them.

This chain links TRBV2 with TRBJ1-2; D call uncertain. Germline-derived CDR1 and CDR2 are SNHLY and FYNNEI. Deletions cut 8 bases from V and 0 bases from J, with 13 bases between. This CDR3 has 14 amino acids. CDR3 nucleotide sequence: TGTGCCAGCTTTAGCACGGGAGCTAACTATGGCTACACCTTC. Translation gives CASFSTGANYGYTF. Supplemented by reference TRBV2 and TRBJ1-2, the full variable domain reads EPEVTQTPSHQVTQMGQEVILRCVPISNHLYFYWYRQILGQKVEFLVSFYNNEISEKSEIFDDQFSVERPDGSNFTLKIRSTKLEDSAMYFCASFSTGANYGYTFGSGTRLTVV.

The chain joins TRBV25-1 to TRBJ2-6; D perhaps matches TRBD1 (7 bases). CDR3 length: 17 amino acids. V dropped 5 bases and J dropped 1 base, with 15 bases sitting between them. CDR1 and CDR2 (germline): MGHDK, SYGVNS. The CDR3 region has the DNA TGTGCCAGCAGTCCGACAGGGAGGAAGTCTGGGGCCAACGTCCTGACTTTC. It is translated as CASSPTGRKSGANVLTF.

The rearrangement uses TRBV6-6 and TRBJ2-7; the match to TRBD2 covers 7 bases. CDR1 is MNHNY, CDR2 SVGAGI, per germline (reference sequence). This CDR3 contains 14 residues. The J segment lost 3 bases and the V segment lost 2 bases, leaving 4 bases of the junction unmatched. DNA of the CDR3: TGTGCCAGCAGTTACCCCAGGACTAGCTACGAGCAGTACTTC. Protein product: CASSYPRTSYEQYF.

The chain has TRBV15 and TRBJ2-7, with 7 bases fitting TRBD2. CDR1 and CDR2 from the germline V gene are LNHNV and YYDKDF (reference sequence). Trimming removed 0 bases from V and 3 bases from J; junction bases left unmatched: 5. CDR3 size: 15 residues. CDR3 sequence: CATSRDLGGNYEQYF. The CDR3 region has the DNA TGTGCCACCAGCAGAGATTTGGGGGGGAACTACGAGCAGTACTTC.

CDR3 sequence reads: CASSQDYSTGTYEQYF. The CDR3 bases are TGCGCCAGCAGCCAAGATTATTCGACCGGGACCTACGAGCAGTACTTC. J is TRBJ2-7 and V is TRBV4-3, with D perhaps TRBD2 (5 bases). Trimming took off 0 bases at V and 2 bases at J, with 14 bases between the two ends. This CDR3 region has 16 residues. CDR1 LGHNA and CDR2 YSLEER come from the germline V gene.

This chain links TRBV27 with TRBJ2-5, with D possibly TRBD2 on 6 matching bases. V lost 4 bases to trimming and J lost 2 bases, with 8 bases between them. The germline V gene has CDR1 MNHEY and CDR2 SMNVEV (reference sequence). The CDR3 consists of 13 residues. The CDR3 sequence is CASSSGRQETQYF. CDR3 bases: TGTGCCAGCAGTTCGGGGAGGCAAGAGACCCAGTACTTC.

The V call is TRBV27, the J call TRBJ1-2; a weak D match, TRBD1 (5 bases). CDR3 length: 13 residues. Trimming removed 6 bases from V and 6 bases from J, with 14 bases in between. CDR1 and CDR2 (germline): MNHEY, SMNVEV (reference sequence). The CDR3 sequence is CASSLMGGDGYTF. CDR3 coding DNA: TGTGCCAGCAGCTTAATGGGAGGGGATGGCTACACCTTC.

The rearrangement links TRBV18 to TRBJ1-3; D is uncertain. CDR1 is KGHSH, CDR2 LQKENI, per germline. V was shortened by 0 bases and J by 0 bases, with 9 bases between the two germline ends. CDR3 length equals 16 residues. CDR3 region: CASSPPKGASGNTIYF. As DNA, the CDR3 is TGTGCCAGCTCACCACCTAAGGGAGCCTCTGGAAACACCATATATTTT.

V usage is TRBV2 and J usage is TRBJ2-1; 7 bases map to TRBD2. The CDR3 runs 14 residues. V lost 6 bases, J lost 5 bases, and 7 bases stayed unmatched. The germline CDR1 and CDR2 sequences are SNHLY and FYNNEI. This CDR3 reads CASSAGVEHNEQFF. Written as DNA, the CDR3 is TGTGCCAGCAGCGCGGGGGTTGAGCACAATGAGCAGTTCTTC.

The chain uses TRBV7-3 and TRBJ2-7; 7 bases map to TRBD2. Germline V gene sequence: CDR1 SGHTA, CDR2 FQGTGA. The CDR3 is 14 residues long. Unmatched junction bases numbered 3, after V lost 1 base and J lost 3 bases. The CDR3 region has the DNA TGTGCCAGCAGCTTAAACCTAGCGGTCTACGAGCAGTACTTC. This translates into CASSLNLAVYEQYF.

The V call is TRBV12-5, the J call TRBJ1-1; weak D call: TRBD1 (6 bases). This CDR3 has 17 amino acids. The ends were cut back, 0 bases at V and 0 bases at J, with 14 bases in the middle. Looked up from germline, CDR1 is LGHNT and CDR2 is FRNRAP. The CDR3 coding sequence is TGTGCTAGTGGTTTGGTACTAGGTGGACAGATGAACACTGAAGCTTTCTTT. It codes for CASGLVLGGQMNTEAFF.

The chain joins TRBV10-1 to TRBJ2-7; 8 bases match TRBD1. Germline V lookup: CDR1 WNHNN, CDR2 SYGVQD (reference sequence). The CDR3 totals 13 residues. V trimming: 5 bases; J trimming: 0 bases; junction bases outside the gene matches: 0. This chain's CDR3 is CASSQGASYEQYF. CDR3 DNA: TGCGCCAGCAGTCAGGGGGCCTCCTACGAGCAGTACTTC.

The chain joins TRBV7-9 to TRBJ2-1, with D maybe TRBD2 (5 bases). The germline V gene has CDR1 SEHNR and CDR2 FQNEAQ (reference sequence). Trimming pared 4 bases from V and 0 bases from J, leaving 16 bases between. The CDR3 contains 17 residues. CDR3 DNA sequence: TGTGCCAGCAGCTCGCCCTTGGTAGCGACCTCCTACAATGAGCAGTTCTTC. Protein sequence: CASSSPLVATSYNEQFF.

J is TRBJ2-1 and V is TRBV13; 8 bases line up with TRBD2. CDR3 length: 16 residues. Germline V lookup: CDR1 PRHDT, CDR2 FYEKMQ (reference sequence). V lost 2 bases to trimming and J lost 7 bases; unmatched junction nucleotides: 10. CDR3 in amino acids: CASSLLAGLSLNEQFF. CDR3 coding DNA: TGTGCCAGCAGCTTACTAGCGGGTTTGTCGTTAAATGAGCAGTTCTTC.

The gene calls are TRBV12-3 or TRBV12-4 and TRBJ2-7; 9 bases are shared with TRBD1. This CDR3 spans 13 amino acids. V lost 8 bases, J lost 2 bases, and 4 bases stayed unmatched. The CDR3, as DNA: TGTGCCAGCCGGGACAGGGCGACCTACGAGCAGTACTTC. This encodes CASRDRATYEQYF.

DNA of the CDR3: TGTGCCAGCTCTCAGGACAGGGCCGAGCAGTACTTC. This encodes CASSQDRAEQYF. The chain is built from TRBV18 and TRBJ2-7; 8 bases line up with TRBD1. Germline loops: CDR1 KGHSH, CDR2 LQKENI. Trimming cost V 6 bases and J 6 bases; bases outside gene matches: 4. The CDR3 is made up of 12 amino acids.

Turning to this clone: The junction departs from the called germline gene at one end, perhaps through a read error. Here the CDR3 reads CGAGQGYEQYF. CDR3 sequence (DNA): TGCGGTGCGGGACAGGGCTACGAGCAGTACTTC. This sequence joins TRBV20-1 and TRBJ2-7; 9 bases align to TRBD1. The CDR3 runs to 11 residues. In germline, CDR1 is DFQATT, CDR2 SNEGSKA (reference sequence).

About this clone: At the DNA level, this CDR3 is encoded by other sequences in the same sample as well. This chain uses TRBV6-1 with TRBJ1-4; perhaps TRBD1 as D (6 bases). CDR3 length: 14 residues. The V and J ends lost 1 base and 8 bases respectively, with 11 bases between them. Germline CDR1 and CDR2: MNHNS and SASEGT. In DNA form, the CDR3 reads TGTGCCAGCAGTGAAGGGGGGGGCGTCGAAAAACTGTTTTTT. Amino acids: CASSEGGGVEKLFF.